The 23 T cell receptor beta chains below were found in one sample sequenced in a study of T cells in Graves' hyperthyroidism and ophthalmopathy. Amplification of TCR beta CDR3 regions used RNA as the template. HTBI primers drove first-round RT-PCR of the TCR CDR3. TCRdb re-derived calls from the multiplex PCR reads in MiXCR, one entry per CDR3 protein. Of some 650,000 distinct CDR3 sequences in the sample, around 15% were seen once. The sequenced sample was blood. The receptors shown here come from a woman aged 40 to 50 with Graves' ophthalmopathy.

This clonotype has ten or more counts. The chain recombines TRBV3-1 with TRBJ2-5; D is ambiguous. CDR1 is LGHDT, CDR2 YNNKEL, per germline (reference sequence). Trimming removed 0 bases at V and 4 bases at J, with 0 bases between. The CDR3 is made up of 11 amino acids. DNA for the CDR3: TGTGCCAGCAGCCAAGAAGAGACCCAGTACTTC. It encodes CASSQEETQYF.

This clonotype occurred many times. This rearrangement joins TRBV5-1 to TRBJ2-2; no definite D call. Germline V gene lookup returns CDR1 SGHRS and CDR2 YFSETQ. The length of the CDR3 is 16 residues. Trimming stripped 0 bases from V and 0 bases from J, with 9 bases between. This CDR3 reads CASSLERLANTGELFF. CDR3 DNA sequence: TGCGCCAGCAGCTTGGAACGGTTGGCGAACACCGGGGAGCTGTTTTTT.

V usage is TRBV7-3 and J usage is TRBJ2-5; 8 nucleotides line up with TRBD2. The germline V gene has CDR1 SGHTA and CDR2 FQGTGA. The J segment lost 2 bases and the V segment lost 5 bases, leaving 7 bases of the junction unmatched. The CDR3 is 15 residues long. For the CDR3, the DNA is TGTGCCAGCAGCCCGGGGGGGGGGGGACAAGAGACCCAGTACTTC. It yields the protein CASSPGGGGQETQYF. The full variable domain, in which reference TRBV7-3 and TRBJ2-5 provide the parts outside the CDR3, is GAGVSQTPSNKVTEKGKYVELRCDPISGHTALYWYRQSLGQGPEFLIYFQGTGAADDSGLPNDRFFAVRPEGSVSTLKIQRTERGDSAVYLCASSPGGGGQETQYFGPGTRLLVL.

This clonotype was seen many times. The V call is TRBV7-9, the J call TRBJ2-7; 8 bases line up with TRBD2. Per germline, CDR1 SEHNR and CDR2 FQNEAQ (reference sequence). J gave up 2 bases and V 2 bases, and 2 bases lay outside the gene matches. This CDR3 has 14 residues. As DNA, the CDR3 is TGTGCCAGCAGCTTAAACGGGAGGGCCTACGAGCAGTACTTC. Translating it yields CASSLNGRAYEQYF.

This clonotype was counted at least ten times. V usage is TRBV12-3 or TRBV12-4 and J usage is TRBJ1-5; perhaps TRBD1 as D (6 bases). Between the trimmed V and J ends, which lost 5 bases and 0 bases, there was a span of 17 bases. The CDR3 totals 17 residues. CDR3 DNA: TGTGCCAGCAGTCCAACCGGACAGTGGATTAGCAATCAGCCCCAGCATTTT. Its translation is CASSPTGQWISNQPQHF.

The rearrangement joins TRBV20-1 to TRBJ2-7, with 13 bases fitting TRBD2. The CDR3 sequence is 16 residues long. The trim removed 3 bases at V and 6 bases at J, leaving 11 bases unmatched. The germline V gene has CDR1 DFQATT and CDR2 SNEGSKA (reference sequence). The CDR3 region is CSARGGTSGGAVEQYF. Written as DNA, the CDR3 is TGCAGTGCTAGGGGGGGTACTAGCGGGGGGGCCGTCGAGCAGTACTTC.

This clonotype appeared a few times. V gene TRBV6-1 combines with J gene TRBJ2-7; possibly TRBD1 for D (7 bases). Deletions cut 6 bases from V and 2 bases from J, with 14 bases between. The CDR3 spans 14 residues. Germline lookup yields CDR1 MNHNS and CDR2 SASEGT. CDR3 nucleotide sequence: TGTGCCAGCAGACCCGGGGGACAGACCTACGAGCAGTACTTC. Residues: CASRPGGQTYEQYF.

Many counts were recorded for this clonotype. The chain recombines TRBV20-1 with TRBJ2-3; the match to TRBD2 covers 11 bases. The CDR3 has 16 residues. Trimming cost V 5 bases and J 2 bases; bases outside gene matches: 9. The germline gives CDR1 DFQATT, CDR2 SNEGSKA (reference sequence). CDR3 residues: CSAGGTSGGPTDTQYF. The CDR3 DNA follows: TGCAGTGCTGGGGGAACTAGCGGGGGACCCACAGATACGCAGTATTTT.

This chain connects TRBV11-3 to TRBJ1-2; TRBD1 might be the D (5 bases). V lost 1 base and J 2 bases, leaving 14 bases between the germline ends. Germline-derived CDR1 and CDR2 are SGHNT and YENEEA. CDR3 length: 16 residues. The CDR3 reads CASSLAFRASNYGYTF. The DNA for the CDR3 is TGTGCCAGCAGCTTAGCGTTCAGGGCCTCCAACTATGGCTACACCTTC.

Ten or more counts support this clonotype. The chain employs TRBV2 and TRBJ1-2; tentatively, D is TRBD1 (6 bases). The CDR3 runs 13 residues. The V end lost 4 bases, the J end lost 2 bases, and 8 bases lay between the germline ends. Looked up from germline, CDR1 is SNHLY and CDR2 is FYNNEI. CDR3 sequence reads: CASSVTGNYGYTF. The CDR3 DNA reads TGTGCCAGCAGTGTAACAGGGAACTATGGCTACACCTTC.

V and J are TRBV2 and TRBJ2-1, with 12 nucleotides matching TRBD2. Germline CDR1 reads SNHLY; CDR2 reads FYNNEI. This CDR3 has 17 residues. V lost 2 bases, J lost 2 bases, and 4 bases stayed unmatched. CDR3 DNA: TGTGCCAGCAGTGAACTAGCGGGAGGGGTTGCCTACAATGAGCAGTTCTTC. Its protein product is CASSELAGGVAYNEQFF. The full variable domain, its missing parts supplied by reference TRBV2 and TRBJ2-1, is EPEVTQTPSHQVTQMGQEVILRCVPISNHLYFYWYRQILGQKVEFLVSFYNNEISEKSEIFDDQFSVERPDGSNFTLKIRSTKLEDSAMYFCASSELAGGVAYNEQFFGPGTRLTVL.

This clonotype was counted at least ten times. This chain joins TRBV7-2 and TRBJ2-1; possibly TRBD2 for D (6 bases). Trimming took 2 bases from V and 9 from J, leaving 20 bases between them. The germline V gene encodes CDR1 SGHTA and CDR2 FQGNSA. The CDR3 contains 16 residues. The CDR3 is CASSLSRPLVGSEQFF. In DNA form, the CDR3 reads TGTGCCAGCAGCTTATCCCGTCCACTCGTCGGGAGTGAGCAGTTCTTC.

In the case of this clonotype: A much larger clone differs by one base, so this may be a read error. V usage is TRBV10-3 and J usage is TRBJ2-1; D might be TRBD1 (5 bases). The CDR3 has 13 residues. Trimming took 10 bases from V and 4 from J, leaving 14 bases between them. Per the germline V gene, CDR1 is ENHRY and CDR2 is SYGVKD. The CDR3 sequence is CANMGGAYNEQFF. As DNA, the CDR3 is TGTGCCAACATGGGTGGGGCTTACAATGAGCAGTTCTTC.

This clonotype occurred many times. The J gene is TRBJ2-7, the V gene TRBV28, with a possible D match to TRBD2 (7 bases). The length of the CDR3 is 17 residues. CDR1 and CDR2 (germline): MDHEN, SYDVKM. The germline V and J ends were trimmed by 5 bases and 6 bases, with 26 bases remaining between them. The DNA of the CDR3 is TGTGCCAGCAGTCCCGGGGGGCCATCACCAGTTGGAGCCGAGCAGTACTTC. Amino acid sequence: CASSPGGPSPVGAEQYF.

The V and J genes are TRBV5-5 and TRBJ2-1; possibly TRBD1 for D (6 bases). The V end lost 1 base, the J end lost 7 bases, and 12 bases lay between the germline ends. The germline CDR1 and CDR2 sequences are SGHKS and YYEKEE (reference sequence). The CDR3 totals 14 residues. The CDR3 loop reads CASSLRLTGNEQFF. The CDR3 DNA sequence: TGTGCCAGCAGCTTGAGGCTTACAGGGAATGAGCAGTTCTTC.

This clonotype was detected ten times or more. Here the CDR3 DNA reads TGCAGCGTTGCATTCCCGGGACAGGGTCAGACCCAGTACTTC. Amino acid sequence: CSVAFPGQGQTQYF. This sequence joins TRBV29-1 and TRBJ2-5; 9 bases are a match to TRBD1. CDR3 length: 14 residues. CDR1 SQVTM and CDR2 ANQGSEA come from the germline V gene. The J segment lost 6 bases and the V segment lost 4 bases, leaving 9 bases of the junction unmatched.

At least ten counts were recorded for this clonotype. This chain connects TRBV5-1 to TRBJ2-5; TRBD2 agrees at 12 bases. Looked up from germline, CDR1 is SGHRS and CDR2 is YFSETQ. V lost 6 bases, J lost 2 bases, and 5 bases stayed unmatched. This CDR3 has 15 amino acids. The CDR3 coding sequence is TGCGCCAGCATGACTAGCGGGGGCTTTCAAGAGACCCAGTACTTC. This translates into CASMTSGGFQETQYF. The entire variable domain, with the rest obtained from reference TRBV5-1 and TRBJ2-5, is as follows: KAGVTQTPRYLIKTRGQQVTLSCSPISGHRSVSWYQQTPGQGLQFLFEYFSETQRNKGNFPGRFSGRQFSNSRSEMNVSTLELGDSALYLCASMTSGGFQETQYFGPGTRLLVL.

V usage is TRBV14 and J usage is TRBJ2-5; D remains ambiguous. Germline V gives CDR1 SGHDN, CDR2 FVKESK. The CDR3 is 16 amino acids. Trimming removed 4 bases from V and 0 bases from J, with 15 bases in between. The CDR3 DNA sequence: TGTGCCAGCAGCCTGGCACAGTCAACCTACCAAGAGACCCAGTACTTC. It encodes CASSLAQSTYQETQYF.

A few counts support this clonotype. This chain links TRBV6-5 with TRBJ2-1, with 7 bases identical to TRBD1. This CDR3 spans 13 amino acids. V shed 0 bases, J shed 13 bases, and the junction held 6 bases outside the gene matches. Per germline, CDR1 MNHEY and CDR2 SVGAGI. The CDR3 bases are TGTGCCAGCAGTTACTCCCCAGGGGGTAGTCAGTTCTTC. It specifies CASSYSPGGSQFF.

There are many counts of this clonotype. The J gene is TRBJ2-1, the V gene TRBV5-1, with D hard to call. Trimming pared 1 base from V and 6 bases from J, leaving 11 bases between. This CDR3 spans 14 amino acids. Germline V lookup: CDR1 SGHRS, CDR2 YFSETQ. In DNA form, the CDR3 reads TGCGCCAGCAGCTTGTCCACCCCCGCCAATGAGCAGTTCTTC. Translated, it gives CASSLSTPANEQFF.

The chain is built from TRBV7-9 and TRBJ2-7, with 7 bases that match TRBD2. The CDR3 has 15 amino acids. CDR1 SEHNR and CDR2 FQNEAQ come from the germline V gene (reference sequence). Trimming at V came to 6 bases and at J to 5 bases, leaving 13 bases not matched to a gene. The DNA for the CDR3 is TGTGCCAGCAGTTCCGCGATGGGAGGGATCGACGAGCAGTACTTC. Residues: CASSSAMGGIDEQYF.

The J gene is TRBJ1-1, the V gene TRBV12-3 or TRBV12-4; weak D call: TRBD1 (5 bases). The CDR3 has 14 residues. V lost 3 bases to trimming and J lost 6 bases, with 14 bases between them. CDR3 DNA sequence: TGTGCCAGCAGTTTGGGGGGGGGATCGGCTGAAGCTTTCTTT. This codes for CASSLGGGSAEAFF.

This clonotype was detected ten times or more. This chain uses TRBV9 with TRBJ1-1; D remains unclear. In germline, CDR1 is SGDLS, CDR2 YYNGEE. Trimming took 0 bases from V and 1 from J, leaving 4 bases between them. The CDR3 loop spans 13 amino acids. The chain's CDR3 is CASSVDWNTEAFF. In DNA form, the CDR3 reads TGTGCCAGCAGCGTAGACTGGAACACTGAAGCTTTCTTT. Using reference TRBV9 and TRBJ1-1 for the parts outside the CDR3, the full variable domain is DSGVTQTPKHLITATGQRVTLRCSPRSGDLSVYWYQQSLDQGLQFLIQYYNGEERAKGNILERFSAQQFPDLHSELNLSSLELGDSALYFCASSVDWNTEAFFGQGTRLTVV.